This note documents a single T cell receptor beta chain sequence. The source of the sample is a study of blood T cell repertoires in COVID-19. At the level of the study: The United States, Italy and Spain supplied acute and convalescent COVID-19 samples.

Using immunoSEQ multiplex PCR, the repertoire was profiled, and TCRdb retains in-frame clones only, with some absent. This sample has about 240,000 clones, with roughly 80% found just once. The receptor comes from a woman in her 70s with acute or convalescent COVID-19. Specimen: peripheral blood.

In DNA, the CDR3 is TGCGCCAGCAGCCAAGAAAGGGGTCTAGCGGGATCCCTCACAGATACGCAGTATTTT. Translation gives CASSQERGLAGSLTDTQYF. The chain employs TRBV4-3 and TRBJ2-3, with 9 bases lining up with TRBD2. This CDR3 region has 19 residues. V dropped 0 bases and J dropped 2; count of bases not matched to a gene: 12. CDR1 and CDR2 from the germline V gene are LGHNA and YSLEER.